Following are 9 T cell receptor beta chains from one sample sequenced in a study of CD8 T cells in ankylosing spondylitis. TCRdb re-derived calls from the 5' RACE reads in MiXCR, one entry per CDR3 protein. This sample has some 150,000 distinct CDR3 sequences, with approximately 48% found just once. The sequencing sample was made of synovial fluid, either unsorted or a sorted T cell fraction (not recorded which). These TCRs come from a male donor with ankylosing spondylitis.

This clonotype showed up just a few times. The chain uses TRBV18 and TRBJ2-7, with 7 bases identical to TRBD1. Germline V gives CDR1 KGHSH, CDR2 LQKENI. V shed 4 bases and J 3 bases; nucleotides not matched to a gene: 6. The CDR3 covers 14 residues. The CDR3 DNA sequence: TGTGCCAGCTCACTTGTCGGGACAGTCTACGAGCAGTACTTC. This gives the protein CASSLVGTVYEQYF.

The chain joins TRBV7-3 to TRBJ1-4; TRBD1 matches 7 bases. The CDR3 spans 14 residues. In germline, CDR1 is SGHTA, CDR2 FQGTGA. The V segment lost 5 bases and the J segment 4 bases; nucleotides outside the gene matches: 4. The CDR3 coding sequence is TGTGCCAGCAGCCCGGGACAGCATAATGAAAAACTGTTTTTT. It encodes CASSPGQHNEKLFF.

The chain is built from TRBV4-1 and TRBJ1-4; 10 positions match TRBD1. Germline trimming cut 1 base from V and 10 bases from J; bases unmatched to any gene: 18. Germline loops: CDR1 MGHRA, CDR2 YSYEKL. The length of the CDR3 is 19 residues. The CDR3 spells CASSQGFSIFRQGARKLFF. CDR3 nucleotides: TGCGCCAGCAGCCAAGGATTTTCGATTTTCCGACAGGGGGCTCGAAAACTGTTTTTT.

This chain joins TRBV4-1 and TRBJ2-7; D may match TRBD1 or TRBD2 (5 bases each). CDR1 and CDR2 (germline): MGHRA, YSYEKL. The CDR3 totals 17 residues. Trimming shortened V by 0 bases and J by 4 bases, and 19 bases separated the two germline ends. Here the CDR3 reads CASSQEAIWYGGYEQYF. In DNA, the CDR3 is TGCGCCAGCAGCCAAGAAGCCATTTGGTATGGGGGTTACGAGCAGTACTTC.

This chain uses TRBV10-3 with TRBJ2-7; D is uncertain. CDR1 and CDR2 from the germline V gene are ENHRY and SYGVKD. The CDR3 loop spans 16 amino acids. V was clipped by 2 bases and J by 0 bases, with 14 bases between them. The CDR3 loop reads CAISEGRAISSYEQYF. The CDR3 bases are TGTGCCATCAGTGAGGGACGGGCTATTAGCTCCTACGAGCAGTACTTC.

The CDR3 region is CAISGTGLNEKLFF. CDR3 DNA: TGTGCCATCAGTGGGACAGGTTTGAATGAAAAACTGTTTTTT. The rearrangement links TRBV10-3 to TRBJ1-4, with TRBD1 identical over 7 bases. Looked up from germline, CDR1 is ENHRY and CDR2 is SYGVKD. The length of the CDR3 is 14 residues. V lost 4 bases, J lost 5 bases, and 4 bases stayed unmatched.

The chain is built from TRBV10-2 and TRBJ2-7; 8 positions match TRBD1. Germline CDR1 WSHSY, CDR2 SAAADI. With V trimmed by 6 bases and J by 3 bases, 4 bases remained unmatched. The CDR3 covers 13 residues. The DNA of the CDR3 is TGCGCCAGCAGCCCGGGACAGGTCTACGAGCAGTACTTC. Translated, it gives CASSPGQVYEQYF.

The rearrangement uses TRBV4-3 and TRBJ2-3; 12 positions agree with TRBD2. The germline V gene encodes CDR1 LGHNA and CDR2 YSLEER. V shed 6 bases, J shed 1 base, and the junction held 14 bases outside the gene matches. CDR3 length: 19 amino acids. CDR3 loop: CASSRGEGLAGIRTDTQYF. Here the CDR3 DNA reads TGCGCCAGCAGTCGCGGGGAGGGACTAGCGGGTATCCGCACAGATACGCAGTATTTT.

This clonotype was counted ten times or more. This sequence joins TRBV9 and TRBJ1-6; perhaps TRBD1 as D (6 bases). Germline CDR1 is SGDLS and CDR2 is YYNGEE. The CDR3 consists of 15 residues. The V gene lost 0 bases and the J gene lost 7 bases, with 11 bases spanning the gap. The CDR3 DNA follows: TGTGCCAGCAGCGTAGTGGGGGCGGACAATTCACCCCTCCACTTT. Protein sequence: CASSVVGADNSPLHF.